This paragraph reports one TCR beta chain. This clonotype came up many times. The target of this receptor is not known. No base qualities exist here, and no much larger clone lies one base off it. As encoded in the germline V gene (reference sequence), CDR1 is LGHDT while CDR2 is YNNKEL. V has 4 bases trimmed and J has 5 bases trimmed; junction bases matching no gene number 7. The CDR3 runs 14 residues from the cysteine to the phenylalanine. CDR3 DNA only is kept here, 42 bases in frame from base 1. The source of the sample is a study of CD8 T cells in ankylosing spondylitis (dated by TCRdb to the late 2010s). Study-level background: T cell receptor beta repertoires were profiled in healthy donors and ankylosing spondylitis patients so that disease-linked TCR variants could be found. The full study cohort was made up of about 24 ankylosing spondylitis patients and 108 healthy donors. Peripheral blood was sampled, and synovial fluid was also collected from ankylosing spondylitis patients.

Sequencing was performed on an Illumina HiSeq 2500. Quantitative 5'-RACE with molecular barcodes was the method used to prepare the TCR beta libraries. Concerning the study's data processing: A new computational method based on a probabilistic model of VDJ rearrangement was used to identify disease-linked TCR variants. TCRdb reprocessing: public reads trimmed at Q25 with fastp, clones called with MiXCR, in-frame beta chains kept. Each entry is one CDR3 protein sequence, shown with its most common DNA and genes. None of the V and J calls come from the authors' own analysis; TCRdb made them. For this sample the table gives 350,000 or so distinct CDR3 sequences, of which roughly 15% were detected only once. The top ten clonotypes cover about 1% of the sample. What the authors observed across the whole study: Blood from ankylosing spondylitis patients appeared to be characterized by a TCR beta motif made up of several highly homologous amino acid variants. The disease-linked clones were reported as significantly enriched in matched synovial fluid samples from ankylosing spondylitis patients. In peripheral blood, the disease-linked clones were found at relatively low frequencies and had a CD8+ phenotype. Some of the motif variants had been reported before in the synovial fluid and blood of reactive arthritis patients, a finding that suggests common disease-initiation mechanisms.

The specimen was blood, either unsorted or a sorted T cell fraction (not recorded which). The V gene is TRBV3-1 and the J gene is TRBJ1-1; 7 nucleotides in the junction match TRBD1. The clonotype comes from a male donor with ankylosing spondylitis or in good health (not recorded which). CDR3 protein: CASSPRQGGTEAFF. The DNA is as follows: TGTGCCAGCAGCCCACGACAGGGAGGAACTGAAGCTTTCTTT.